This T cell receptor beta chain emerged from a study of response to subunit inactivated influenza vaccine. The CDR3 length is 14 residues. V lost 5 bases and J lost 9; bases outside the gene matches: 8. Germline CDR1 DFQATT, CDR2 SNEGSKA (reference sequence). TCRdb re-derived calls from the RT-PCR reads in MiXCR, one entry per CDR3 protein. The sample holds under 800,000 distinct CDR3 sequences, roughly 13% seen once. Ten or more counts support this clonotype. The chain joins TRBV20-1 to TRBJ1-6; 9 bases are shared with TRBD1. This receptor was identified in a man in his forties or fifties who received an inactivated influenza vaccine. The sample here was PBMCs from blood, taken approximately 15 days before vaccination. DNA of the CDR3: TGCAGTGCTCGACCGGGACAGGGTCGTTCACCCCTCCACTTT. Translating it yields CSARPGQGRSPLHF.